Described below is a single T cell receptor beta chain sequence and its context. This entry is derived from a study of early stage breast cancer tumors. Trimming cost V 2 bases and J 2 bases; bases outside gene matches: 7. The germline CDR1 and CDR2 sequences are LGHNA and YSLEER. The CDR3 length is 16 residues. Sequenced by immunoSEQ multiplex PCR; TCRdb stores in-frame clones only, minus some. Among fewer than 35,000 clones, just under 75% were seen once, and the ten largest hold around a tenth. The J gene is TRBJ2-3, the V gene TRBV4-3; the match to TRBD2 covers 7 bases. Sequencing used breast tumor tissue. The sequence derives from a person aged 30-39 years with breast cancer. CDR3 in amino acids: CASSQLADINTDTQYF. DNA for the CDR3: TGCGCCAGCAGCCAACTAGCGGACATAAACACAGATACGCAGTATTTT.